A selection of T cell receptor beta chains follows, all from one sample in a study of blood T cell repertoires in COVID-19. The protocol was immunoSEQ multiplex PCR, while the TCRdb copy is restricted to in-frame clones and leaves out a portion. The sample contains 250,000 to 300,000 clones, about nine tenths of which appear only once. The sequencing input was PBMCs or T cells enriched from blood (not recorded which). These receptors were taken from a woman aged 55-70 years who had recovered from COVID-19. Each CDR3 is given with its conserved first and last residue. Fields, in order: V gene, D gene, J gene, clone size, CDR3 length, CDR3 protein, CDR3 DNA. The D gene is left open where the match is weak. Rows give clone size only sometimes, using once, few, many, or a class for an expanded clone.

v_gene: TRBV7-2; d_gene: TRBD1; j_gene: TRBJ2-7; abundance: -; len: 15; CDR3aa: CASSLTGDPAYEQYF; CDR3nt: TGTGCCAGCAGCTTAACAGGGGACCCAGCCTACGAGCAGTACTTC
v_gene: TRBV7-9; d_gene: -; j_gene: TRBJ1-4; abundance: -; len: 16; CDR3aa: CASSLSIVLTNEKLFF; CDR3nt: TGTGCCAGCAGCTTAAGTATAGTCCTAACTAATGAAAAACTGTTTTTT
v_gene: TRBV28; d_gene: TRBD1; j_gene: TRBJ1-2; abundance: -; len: 13; CDR3aa: CASSLGQNYGYTF; CDR3nt: TGTGCCAGCAGTTTGGGACAGAACTATGGCTACACCTTC
v_gene: TRBV4-2; d_gene: -; j_gene: TRBJ1-5; abundance: -; len: 14; CDR3aa: CASSQEAGNQPQHF; CDR3nt: TGTGCCAGCAGCCAAGAGGCAGGGAATCAGCCCCAGCATTTT
v_gene: TRBV28; d_gene: TRBD1; j_gene: TRBJ1-3; abundance: -; len: 17; CDR3aa: CASSLEGAGGIRNTIYF; CDR3nt: TGTGCCAGCAGCCTGGAGGGGGCAGGGGGCATCCGAAACACCATATATTTT
v_gene: TRBV11-2; d_gene: -; j_gene: TRBJ1-3; abundance: -; len: 15; CDR3aa: CASSLSGISGNTIYF; CDR3nt: TGTGCCAGCAGCTTATCAGGGATCTCTGGAAACACCATATATTTT
v_gene: TRBV2; d_gene: -; j_gene: TRBJ2-7; abundance: -; len: 14; CDR3aa: CASSFQGSSYEQYF; CDR3nt: TGTGCCAGCAGTTTCCAGGGGAGCTCCTACGAGCAGTACTTC
v_gene: TRBV7-9; d_gene: -; j_gene: TRBJ1-2; abundance: -; len: 14; CDR3aa: CASSLEAVNYGYTF; CDR3nt: TGTGCCAGCAGCTTAGAGGCGGTTAACTATGGCTACACCTTC
v_gene: TRBV4-1; d_gene: -; j_gene: TRBJ1-2; abundance: -; len: 13; CDR3aa: CASSQARVNGYTF; CDR3nt: TGCGCCAGCAGCCAAGCGCGGGTTAATGGCTACACCTTC
v_gene: TRBV5-1; d_gene: TRBD1; j_gene: TRBJ2-7; abundance: -; len: 14; CDR3aa: CASRSGTGGYEQYF; CDR3nt: TGCGCCAGCAGGTCCGGGACAGGAGGGTACGAGCAGTACTTC
v_gene: TRBV2; d_gene: -; j_gene: TRBJ2-3; abundance: -; len: 16; CDR3aa: CASSDGGPSLFGTQYF; CDR3nt: TGTGCCAGCAGTGATGGCGGGCCCTCTCTCTTTGGTACGCAGTATTTT
v_gene: TRBV4-1; d_gene: -; j_gene: TRBJ1-4; abundance: -; len: 18; CDR3aa: CASSPGGGALTTNEKLFF; CDR3nt: TGCGCCAGCAGCCCAGGCGGGGGCGCATTAACAACTAATGAAAAACTGTTTTTT
v_gene: TRBV2; d_gene: TRBD1; j_gene: TRBJ1-5; abundance: -; len: 14; CDR3aa: CASIRDRGDQPQHF; CDR3nt: TGTGCCAGCATCCGGGACAGGGGCGATCAGCCCCAGCATTTT
v_gene: TRBV5-1; d_gene: TRBD1; j_gene: TRBJ2-2; abundance: -; len: 16; CDR3aa: CASSLSTGTTAGELFF; CDR3nt: TGCGCCAGCAGCTTATCGACAGGGACGACTGCCGGGGAGCTGTTTTTT
v_gene: TRBV20-1; d_gene: TRBD1; j_gene: TRBJ1-2; abundance: once; len: 13; CDR3aa: CSASQGEAYGYTF; CDR3nt: TGCAGTGCTAGTCAGGGGGAAGCTTATGGCTACACCTTC
v_gene: TRBV7-6; d_gene: TRBD1; j_gene: TRBJ1-3; abundance: -; len: 14; CDR3aa: CASRHPGQGNTIYF; CDR3nt: TGTGCCAGCAGACACCCGGGACAGGGAAACACCATATATTTT
v_gene: TRBV5-1; d_gene: -; j_gene: TRBJ1-1; abundance: -; len: 16; CDR3aa: CASSLESWRLNTEAFF; CDR3nt: TGCGCCAGCAGCTTGGAAAGTTGGCGGTTGAACACTGAAGCTTTCTTT